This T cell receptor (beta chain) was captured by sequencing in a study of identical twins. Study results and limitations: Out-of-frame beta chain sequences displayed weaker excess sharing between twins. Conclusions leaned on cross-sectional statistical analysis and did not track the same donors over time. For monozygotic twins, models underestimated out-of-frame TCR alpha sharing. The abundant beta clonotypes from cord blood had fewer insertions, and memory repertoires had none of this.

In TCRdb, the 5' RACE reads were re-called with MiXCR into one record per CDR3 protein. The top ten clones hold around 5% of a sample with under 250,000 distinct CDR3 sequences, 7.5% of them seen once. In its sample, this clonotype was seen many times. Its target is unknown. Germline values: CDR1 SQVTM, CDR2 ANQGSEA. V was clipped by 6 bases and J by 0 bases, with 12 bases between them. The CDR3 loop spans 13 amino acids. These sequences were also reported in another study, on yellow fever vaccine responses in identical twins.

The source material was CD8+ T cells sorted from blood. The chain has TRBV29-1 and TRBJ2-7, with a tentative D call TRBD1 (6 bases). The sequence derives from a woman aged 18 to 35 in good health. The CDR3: CSVGDKSSYEQYF. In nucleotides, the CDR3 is TGCAGCGTCGGGGACAAGAGCTCCTACGAGCAGTACTTC.